This T cell receptor (beta chain) was found in a study of T cell changes during pregnancy in multiple sclerosis. Produced via immunoSEQ multiplex PCR; TCRdb's table is partial and in-frame only. The sample holds tens of thousands of clones, 85% to 95% seen once. V dropped 0 bases and J dropped 2; count of bases not matched to a gene: 2. The CDR3 extends over 16 amino acids. Germline CDR1 reads LGHNT; CDR2 reads FRNRAP. Sequences were derived from peripheral blood, sampled after pregnancy. The receptor comes from a female donor with multiple sclerosis, enrolled in a pregnancy study. The J gene is TRBJ2-1, the V gene TRBV12-5; 9 positions agree with TRBD2. This CDR3 reads CASGLVRTSAYNEQFF. CDR3 coding DNA: TGTGCTAGTGGTTTGGTACGGACTAGCGCCTACAATGAGCAGTTCTTC.